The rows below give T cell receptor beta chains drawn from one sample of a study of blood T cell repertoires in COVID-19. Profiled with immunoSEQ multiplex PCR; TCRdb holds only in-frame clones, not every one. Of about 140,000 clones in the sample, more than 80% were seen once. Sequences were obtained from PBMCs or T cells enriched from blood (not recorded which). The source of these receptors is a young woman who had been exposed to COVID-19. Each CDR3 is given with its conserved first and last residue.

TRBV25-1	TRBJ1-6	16	CASPVPDRPYNSPLHF
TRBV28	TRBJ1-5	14	CASSQGQGNQPQHF
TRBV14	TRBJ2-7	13	CASSFSGRPEQYF
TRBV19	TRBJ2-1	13	CASSIEGRGEQFF
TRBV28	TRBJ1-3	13	CASSSGDGNTIYF
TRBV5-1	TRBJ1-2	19	CASSLAPTDIGRGGDGYTF
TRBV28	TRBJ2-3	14	CASSSSGVTDTQYF
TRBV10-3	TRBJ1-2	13	CAISVQGSYGYTF
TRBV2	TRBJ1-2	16	CASSASEGQAFGGYTF
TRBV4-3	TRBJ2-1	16	CASSQEVLRTSNEQFF
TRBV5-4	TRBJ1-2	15	CASSLYTGKDYGYTF
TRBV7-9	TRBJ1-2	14	CASSLTDTEARYTF
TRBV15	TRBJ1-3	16	CATSRDIGGSGNTIYF
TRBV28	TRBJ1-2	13	CASSGRGQGGYTF
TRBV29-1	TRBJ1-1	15	CSVGDSGSPNTEAFF
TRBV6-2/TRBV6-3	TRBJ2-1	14	CASSYAGGPGEQFF
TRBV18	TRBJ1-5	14	CASSEGISNQPQHF
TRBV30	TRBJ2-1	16	CAWTVPGQSLYNEQFF
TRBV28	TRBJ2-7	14	CASSLLTGPYEQYF
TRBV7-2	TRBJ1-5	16	CASSLGKRGSNQPQHF
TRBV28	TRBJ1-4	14	CASSSRYSNEKLFF
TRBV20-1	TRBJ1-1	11	CSAPRGSEAFF
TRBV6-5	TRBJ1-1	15	CASIPTGIGWSEAFF
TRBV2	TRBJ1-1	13	CASSRTGNTEAFF
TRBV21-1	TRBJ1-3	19	CASSKPGQGEKYSGNTIYF
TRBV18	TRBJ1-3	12	CASSPLAGTIYF
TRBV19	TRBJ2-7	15	CAGLQDRASSYEQYF
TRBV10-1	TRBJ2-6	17	CASSPGTEYSGANVLTF
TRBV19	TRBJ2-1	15	CASSPFGGSYNEQFF
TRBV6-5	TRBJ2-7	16	CASSYIPPGGSWEQYF
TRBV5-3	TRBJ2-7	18	CARSVNLLTGQGAYEQYF
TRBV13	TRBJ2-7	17	CASSNHAGQGAWDEQYF